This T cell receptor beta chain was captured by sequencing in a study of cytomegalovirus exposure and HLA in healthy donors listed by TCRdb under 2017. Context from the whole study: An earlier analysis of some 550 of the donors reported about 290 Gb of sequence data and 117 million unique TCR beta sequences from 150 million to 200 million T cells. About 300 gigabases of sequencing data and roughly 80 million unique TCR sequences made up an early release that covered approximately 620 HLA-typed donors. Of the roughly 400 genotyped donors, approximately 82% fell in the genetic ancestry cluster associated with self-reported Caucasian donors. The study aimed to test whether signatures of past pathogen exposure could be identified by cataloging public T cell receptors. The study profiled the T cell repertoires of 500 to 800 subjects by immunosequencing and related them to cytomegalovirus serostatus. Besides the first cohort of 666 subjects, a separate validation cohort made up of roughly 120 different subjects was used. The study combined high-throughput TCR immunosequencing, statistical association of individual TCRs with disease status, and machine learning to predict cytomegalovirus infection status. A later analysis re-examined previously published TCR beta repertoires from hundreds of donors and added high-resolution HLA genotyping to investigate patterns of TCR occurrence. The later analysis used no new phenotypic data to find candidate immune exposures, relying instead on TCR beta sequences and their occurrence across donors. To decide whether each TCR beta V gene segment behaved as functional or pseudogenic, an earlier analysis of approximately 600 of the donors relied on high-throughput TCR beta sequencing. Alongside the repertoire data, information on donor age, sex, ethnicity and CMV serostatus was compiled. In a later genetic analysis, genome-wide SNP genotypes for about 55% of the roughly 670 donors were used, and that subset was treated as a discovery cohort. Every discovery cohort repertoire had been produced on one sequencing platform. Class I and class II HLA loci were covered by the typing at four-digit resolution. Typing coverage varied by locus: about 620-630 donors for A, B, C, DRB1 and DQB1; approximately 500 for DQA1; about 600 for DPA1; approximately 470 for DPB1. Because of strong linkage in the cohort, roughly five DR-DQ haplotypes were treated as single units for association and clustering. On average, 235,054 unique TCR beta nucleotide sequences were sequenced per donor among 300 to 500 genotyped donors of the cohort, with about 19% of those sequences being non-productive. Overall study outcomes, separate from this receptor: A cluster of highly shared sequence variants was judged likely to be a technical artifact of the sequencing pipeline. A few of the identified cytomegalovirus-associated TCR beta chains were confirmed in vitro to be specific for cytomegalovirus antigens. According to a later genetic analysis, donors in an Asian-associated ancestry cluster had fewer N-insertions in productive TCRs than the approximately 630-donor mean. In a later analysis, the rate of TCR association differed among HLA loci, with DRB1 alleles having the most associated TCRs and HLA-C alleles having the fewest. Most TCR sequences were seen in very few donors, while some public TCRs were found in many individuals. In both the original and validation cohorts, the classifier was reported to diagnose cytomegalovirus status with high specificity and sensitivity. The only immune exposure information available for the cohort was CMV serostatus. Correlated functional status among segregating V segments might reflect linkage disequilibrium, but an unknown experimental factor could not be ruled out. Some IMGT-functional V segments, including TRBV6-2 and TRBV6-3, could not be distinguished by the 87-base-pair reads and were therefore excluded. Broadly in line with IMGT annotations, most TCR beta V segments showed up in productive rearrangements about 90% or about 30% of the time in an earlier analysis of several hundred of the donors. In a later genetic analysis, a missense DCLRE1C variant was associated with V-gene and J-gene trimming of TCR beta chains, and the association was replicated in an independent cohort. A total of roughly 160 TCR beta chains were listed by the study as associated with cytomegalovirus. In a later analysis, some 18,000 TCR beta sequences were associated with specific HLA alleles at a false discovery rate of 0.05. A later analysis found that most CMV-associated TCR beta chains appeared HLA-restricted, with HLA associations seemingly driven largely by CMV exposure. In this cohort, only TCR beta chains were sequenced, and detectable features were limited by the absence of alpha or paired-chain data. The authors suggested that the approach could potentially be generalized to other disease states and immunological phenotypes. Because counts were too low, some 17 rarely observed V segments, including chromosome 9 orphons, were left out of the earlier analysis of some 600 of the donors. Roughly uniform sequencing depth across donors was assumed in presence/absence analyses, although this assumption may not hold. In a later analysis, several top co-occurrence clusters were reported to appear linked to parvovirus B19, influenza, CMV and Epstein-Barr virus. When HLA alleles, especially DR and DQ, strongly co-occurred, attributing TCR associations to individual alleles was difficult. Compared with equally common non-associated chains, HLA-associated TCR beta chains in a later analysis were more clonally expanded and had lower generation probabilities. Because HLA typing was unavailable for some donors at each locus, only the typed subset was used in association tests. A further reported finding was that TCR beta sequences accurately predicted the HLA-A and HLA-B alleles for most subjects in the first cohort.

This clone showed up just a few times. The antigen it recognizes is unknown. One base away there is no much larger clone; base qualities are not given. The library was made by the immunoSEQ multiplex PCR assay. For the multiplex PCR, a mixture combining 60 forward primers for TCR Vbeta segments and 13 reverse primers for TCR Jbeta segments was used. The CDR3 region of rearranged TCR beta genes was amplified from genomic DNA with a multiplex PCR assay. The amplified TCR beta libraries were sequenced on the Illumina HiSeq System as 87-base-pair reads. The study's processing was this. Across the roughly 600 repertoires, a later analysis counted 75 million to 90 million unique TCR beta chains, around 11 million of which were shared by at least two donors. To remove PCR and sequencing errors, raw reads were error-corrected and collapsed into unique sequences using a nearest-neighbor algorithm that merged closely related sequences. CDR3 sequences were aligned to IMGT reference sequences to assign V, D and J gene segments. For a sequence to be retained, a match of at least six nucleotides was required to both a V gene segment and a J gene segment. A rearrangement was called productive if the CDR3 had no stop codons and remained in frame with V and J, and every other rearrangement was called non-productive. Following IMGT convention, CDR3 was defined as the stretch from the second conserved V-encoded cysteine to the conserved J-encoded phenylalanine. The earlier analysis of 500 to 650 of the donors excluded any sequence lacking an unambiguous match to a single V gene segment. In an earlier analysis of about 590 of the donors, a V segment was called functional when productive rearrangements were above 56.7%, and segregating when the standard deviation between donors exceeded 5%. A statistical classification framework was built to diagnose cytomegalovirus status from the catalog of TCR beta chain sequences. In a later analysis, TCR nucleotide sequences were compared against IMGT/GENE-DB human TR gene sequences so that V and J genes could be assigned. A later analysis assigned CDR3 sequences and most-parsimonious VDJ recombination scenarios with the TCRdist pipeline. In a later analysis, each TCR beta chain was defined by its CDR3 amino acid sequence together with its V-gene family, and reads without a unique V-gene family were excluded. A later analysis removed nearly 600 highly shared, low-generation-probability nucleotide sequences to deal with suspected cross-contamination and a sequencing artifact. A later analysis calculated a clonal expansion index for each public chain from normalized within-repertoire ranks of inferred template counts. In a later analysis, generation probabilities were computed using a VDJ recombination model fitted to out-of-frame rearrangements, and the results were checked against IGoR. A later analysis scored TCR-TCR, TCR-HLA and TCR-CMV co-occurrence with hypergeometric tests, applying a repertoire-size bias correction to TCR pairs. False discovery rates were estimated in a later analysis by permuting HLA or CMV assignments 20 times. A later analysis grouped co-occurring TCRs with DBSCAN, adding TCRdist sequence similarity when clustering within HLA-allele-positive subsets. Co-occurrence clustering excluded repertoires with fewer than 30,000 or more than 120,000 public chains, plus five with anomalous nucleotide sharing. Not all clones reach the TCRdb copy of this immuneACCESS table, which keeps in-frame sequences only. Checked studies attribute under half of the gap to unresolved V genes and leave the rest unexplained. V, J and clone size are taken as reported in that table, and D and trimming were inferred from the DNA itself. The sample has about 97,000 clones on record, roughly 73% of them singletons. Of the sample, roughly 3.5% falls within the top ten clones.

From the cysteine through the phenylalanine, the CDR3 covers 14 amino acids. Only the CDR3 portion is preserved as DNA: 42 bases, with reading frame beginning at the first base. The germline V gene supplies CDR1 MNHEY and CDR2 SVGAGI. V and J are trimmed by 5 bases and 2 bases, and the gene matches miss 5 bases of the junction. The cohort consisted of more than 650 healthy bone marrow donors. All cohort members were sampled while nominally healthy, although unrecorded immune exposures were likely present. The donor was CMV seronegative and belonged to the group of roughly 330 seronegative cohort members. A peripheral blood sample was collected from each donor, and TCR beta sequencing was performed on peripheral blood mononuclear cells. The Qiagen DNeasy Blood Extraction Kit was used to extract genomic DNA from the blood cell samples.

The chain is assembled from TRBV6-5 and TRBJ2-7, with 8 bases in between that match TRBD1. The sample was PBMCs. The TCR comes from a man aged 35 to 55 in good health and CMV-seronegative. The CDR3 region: CASSAGQGAYEQYF. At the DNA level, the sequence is TGTGCCAGCAGTGCCGGACAGGGCGCCTACGAGCAGTACTTC.